The TCR beta chain described here comes from a study of early T cells in non-severe SARS-CoV-2 infection (dated by TCRdb to about 2021). Study-wide context: Because TCR sequencing relied on bulk RNA taken from unsorted whole blood, pairing of alpha and beta chains was not possible.

This was a case-control study nested in a cohort of healthcare workers in London, UK, who had nasopharyngeal swab PCR tests and blood samples taken every week. Healthcare workers were recruited during the week of the UK lockdown, between 23 and 31 March 2020, and followed weekly for up to about 15 weeks. The CDR3 runs 16 residues from the cysteine to the phenylalanine. The CDR3 DNA has 48 bases and is translated from base 1. The V end loses 3 bases and the J end loses 4 bases, and a stretch of 14 bases separates them. CDR1 and CDR2, per the germline V gene, are SGHRS and YFSETQ. Receptor libraries were prepared by 5' RACE. The listed sequencing device is NextSeq 500. Unique molecular identifiers were attached to individual cDNA molecules in the TCR library protocol so that sequencing error and PCR bias could be corrected. TCR alpha and beta chains were both sequenced, and the abundances of alpha and beta sequences in each sample were closely correlated with each other. On the authors' methods: V gene, J gene and CDR3 annotation of TCR sequences was performed with Decombinator V4. TCRs were defined as expanded if a significant change between any two time points was detected under a Poisson model with p below 0.0001. TCR abundances were normalised to the total number of TCRs sequenced per sample and were expressed as counts per million. MAIT TCRs were defined by TRAV1-2 paired with TRAJ12, TRAJ20 or TRAJ33, and iNKT TCRs by TRAV10 paired with TRAJ18. VDJdb, accessed 1 November 2021, was searched for CMV, EBV and SARS-CoV-2 annotated TCRs, excluding TCRs annotated for multiple antigens. The public reads were quality trimmed at Q25 with fastp and then assembled into clones with MiXCR by TCRdb, keeping productive beta chains. Rows merge per CDR3 protein into single entries with the most common DNA and genes. TCRdb, not the authors, supplied the V and J calls. For this sample the table gives about 21,000 distinct CDR3 sequences, of which approximately 4.6% were detected only once. The ten most abundant clones make up about 16% of the sample.

General findings and caveats noted by the study authors: VDJdb matching was skewed toward anti-spike CD8 responses and likely underestimated virus-specific expansions, missing private and CD4 specificities.

About this clonotype: What antigen it recognizes has not been identified. Base qualities are missing; no much larger clone stands one base away.

This sequence uses TRBV5-1 and TRBJ2-6; no D segment can be confidently identified. Sample: whole blood. The sequence was collected from an adult who was a healthcare worker with PCR-confirmed SARS-CoV-2 infection or an uninfected control (not recorded which). The DNA reads TGCGCCAGCAGCTCCCCGGGCACTTCGGGGGCCAACGTCCTGACTTTC. Its protein is CASSSPGTSGANVLTF.